The clone carrying this T cell receptor beta chain was observed many times. The data stem from a study of blood T cell repertoires in COVID-19. Across the whole study: Nucleic acid was either cDNA or gDNA, and it came from T cells, B-cell-depleted T cells, or PBMCs.

The CDR3 covers 16 residues. The germline V gene encodes CDR1 MNHEY and CDR2 SVGAGI. With V trimmed by 2 bases and J by 0 bases, 6 bases remained unmatched. Assay: immunoSEQ multiplex PCR; the TCRdb copy retains only in-frame clones and omits some. This table has a few hundred thousand clones, roughly 85% appearing once. The material sequenced was peripheral blood. The receptor was isolated from a young woman with acute or convalescent COVID-19. The chain joins TRBV6-5 to TRBJ2-7; 8 positions match TRBD1. The CDR3 region has the DNA TGTGCCAGCAGTTACCCATCCGGGACAGGCTCCTACGAGCAGTACTTC. This encodes CASSYPSGTGSYEQYF.